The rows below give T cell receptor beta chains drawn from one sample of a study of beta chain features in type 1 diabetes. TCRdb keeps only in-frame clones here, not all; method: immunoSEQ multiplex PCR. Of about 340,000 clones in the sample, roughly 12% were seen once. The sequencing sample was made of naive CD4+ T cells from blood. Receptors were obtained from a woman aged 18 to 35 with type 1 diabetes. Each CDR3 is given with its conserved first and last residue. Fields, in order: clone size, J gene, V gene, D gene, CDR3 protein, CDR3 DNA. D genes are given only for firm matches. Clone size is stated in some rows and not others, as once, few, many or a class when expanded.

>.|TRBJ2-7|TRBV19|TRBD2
CASSISGLPYEQYF
TGTGCCAGTAGTATTAGCGGGCTTCCCTACGAGCAGTACTTC
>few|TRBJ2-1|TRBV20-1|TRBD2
CSAYLAGEQFF
TGCAGTGCGTATCTAGCGGGGGAGCAGTTCTTC
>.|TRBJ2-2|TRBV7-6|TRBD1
CASSLAQGVNTGELFF
TGTGCCAGCAGCTTAGCGCAGGGGGTAAACACCGGGGAGCTGTTTTTT
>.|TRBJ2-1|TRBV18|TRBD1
CASSPLTGANEQFF
TGTGCCAGCTCACCGCTGACAGGGGCGAATGAGCAGTTCTTC
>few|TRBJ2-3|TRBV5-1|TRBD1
CASKGQGNSPTDTQYF
TGCGCCAGCAAAGGACAGGGGAACTCTCCCACAGATACGCAGTATTTT
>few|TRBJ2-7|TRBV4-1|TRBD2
CASSQAGAGGTTYEQYF
TGCGCCAGCAGCCAAGCCGGAGCGGGAGGCACAACCTACGAGCAGTACTTC
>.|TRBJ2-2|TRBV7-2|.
CASSLVLWATGELFF
TGTGCCAGCAGCCTGGTCCTGTGGGCCACCGGGGAGCTGTTTTTT
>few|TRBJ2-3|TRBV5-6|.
CASSPRRADTQYF
TGTGCCAGCAGCCCACGCCGGGCAGATACGCAGTATTTT
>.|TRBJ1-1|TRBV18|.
CASSPTGNTEAFF
TGTGCCAGCTCACCCACAGGGAACACTGAAGCTTTCTTT
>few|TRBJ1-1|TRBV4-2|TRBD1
CASSPGDRETEAFF
TGTGCCAGCAGCCCTGGGGACAGAGAGACTGAAGCTTTCTTT
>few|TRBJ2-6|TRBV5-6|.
CASSSLNVLTF
TGTGCCAGCAGTTCCCTTAACGTCCTGACTTTC
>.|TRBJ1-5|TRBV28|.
CATDGREGSNQPQHF
TGTGCCACGGACGGACGGGAGGGAAGCAATCAGCCCCAGCATTTT
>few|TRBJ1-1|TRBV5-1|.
CASSLGQVGRGTEAFF
TGCGCCAGCAGCTTGGGACAAGTGGGGAGGGGCACTGAAGCTTTCTTT
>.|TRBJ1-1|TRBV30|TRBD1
CAWNKNRGNTEAFF
TGTGCCTGGAACAAGAACAGGGGGAACACTGAAGCTTTCTTT
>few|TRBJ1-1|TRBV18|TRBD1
CASSPGTGMNTEAFF
TGTGCCAGCTCACCAGGGACAGGAATGAACACTGAAGCTTTCTTT